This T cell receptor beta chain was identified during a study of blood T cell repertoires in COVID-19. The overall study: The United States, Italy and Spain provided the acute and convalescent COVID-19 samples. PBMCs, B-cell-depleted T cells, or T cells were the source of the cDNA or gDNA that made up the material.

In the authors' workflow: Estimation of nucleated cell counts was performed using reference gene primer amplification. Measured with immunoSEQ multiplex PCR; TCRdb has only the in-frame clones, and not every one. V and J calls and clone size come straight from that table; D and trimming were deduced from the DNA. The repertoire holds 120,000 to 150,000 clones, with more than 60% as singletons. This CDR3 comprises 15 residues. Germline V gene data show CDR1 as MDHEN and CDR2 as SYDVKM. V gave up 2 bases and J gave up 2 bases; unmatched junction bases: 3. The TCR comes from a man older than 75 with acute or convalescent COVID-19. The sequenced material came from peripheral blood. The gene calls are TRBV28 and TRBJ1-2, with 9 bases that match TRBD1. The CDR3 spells CASSLGGQGNYGYTF. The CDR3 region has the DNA TGTGCCAGCAGTTTAGGGGGACAGGGCAACTATGGCTACACCTTC.